The 23 T cell receptor beta chains in this list originate from one sample, sequenced in a study of cytomegalovirus exposure and HLA in healthy donors. The PCR employed 60 Vbeta primers together with 13 Jbeta primers. TCRdb's copy holds only in-frame clones and misses some; the assay was immunoSEQ multiplex PCR. Of about 110,000 clones listed, about three quarters are singletons. Material for sequencing was PBMCs. The receptors derive from a woman aged 30 to 39 in good health and CMV-seronegative.

J is TRBJ2-3 and V is TRBV5-1; 7 bases line up with TRBD2. The CDR3 is made up of 14 amino acids. The germline CDR1 and CDR2 sequences are SGHRS and YFSETQ. V shed 0 bases and J 6 bases; nucleotides not matched to a gene: 4. The CDR3 DNA is TGCGCCAGCAGCTTGGCCGGGAGGCAGGATACGCAGTATTTT. Protein product: CASSLAGRQDTQYF.

The chain is built from TRBV7-2 and TRBJ2-5; 12 bases are shared with TRBD2. J lost 2 bases, V lost 3 bases, and 1 base had no gene match. In germline, CDR1 is SGHTA, CDR2 FQGNSA. CDR3 size: 15 residues. CDR3 nucleotide sequence: TGTGCCAGCAGCTTCGGACTAGCGGGGCAAGAGACCCAGTACTTC. As protein: CASSFGLAGQETQYF.

The V call is TRBV2, the J call TRBJ2-7; 10 bases line up with TRBD2. The CDR3 consists of 16 residues. Germline-derived CDR1 and CDR2 are SNHLY and FYNNEI. J lost 0 bases, V lost 3 bases, and 5 bases had no gene match. This chain's CDR3 is CASSEVAGGFSYEQYF. CDR3 DNA: TGTGCCAGCAGTGAGGTAGCGGGGGGCTTCTCCTACGAGCAGTACTTC.

Remarks on this clone: The conserved closing phenylalanine or tryptophan is absent in this CDR3, likely reflecting a read error. This chain joins TRBV29-1 and TRBJ1-4; D ambiguous. The V and J ends lost 8 bases and 0 bases respectively, with 10 bases between them. There are 13 residues in the CDR3. The V gene's germline CDR1 is SQVTM and CDR2 ANQGSEA. CDR3 DNA sequence: TGCAGCTTTTATGATGCAACTAATGAAAAACTGTTTGTT. It encodes CSFYDATNEKLFV.

The chain carries TRBV7-9 and TRBJ1-5; TRBD1 agrees at 7 bases. The CDR3 contains 14 residues. Germline V lookup: CDR1 SEHNR, CDR2 FQNEAQ (reference sequence). J gave up 5 bases and V 5 bases, and 6 bases lay outside the gene matches. The CDR3 region is CASSEDRRDQPQHF. The CDR3 nucleotides read TGTGCCAGCAGCGAGGACAGGAGAGATCAGCCCCAGCATTTT.

The rearrangement joins TRBV19 to TRBJ1-1; 9 bases align to TRBD1. CDR1 and CDR2 from the germline V gene are LNHDA and SQIVND (reference sequence). The CDR3 contains 14 residues. V lost 6 bases to trimming and J lost 0 bases; unmatched junction nucleotides: 2. The CDR3 region is CASRGQGLNTEAFF. The CDR3 DNA reads as TGTGCCAGTAGGGGACAGGGACTGAACACTGAAGCTTTCTTT. Supplemented by reference TRBV19 and TRBJ1-1, the full variable domain reads DGGITQSPKYLFRKEGQNVTLSCEQNLNHDAMYWYRQDPGQGLRLIYYSQIVNDFQKGDIAEGYSVSREKKESFPLTVTSAQKNPTAFYLCASRGQGLNTEAFFGQGTRLTVV.

The chain carries TRBV5-1 and TRBJ2-7, with D tentatively TRBD1 (6 bases). This CDR3 comprises 13 residues. Germline loops: CDR1 SGHRS, CDR2 YFSETQ. Trimming removed 7 bases from V and 2 bases from J, with 13 bases in between. CDR3 residues: CASARTEPYEQYF. The CDR3, as DNA: TGCGCCAGCGCCAGGACAGAGCCCTACGAGCAGTACTTC.

The chain uses TRBV10-3 and TRBJ1-2; 7 bases are shared with TRBD1. From germline, CDR1 is ENHRY and CDR2 SYGVKD. Losses at the gene ends were 4 bases for V and 4 bases for J; bases not matched to a gene: 12. The CDR3 is 16 amino acids. CDR3 region: CAISAGTEGRGYGYTF. CDR3 DNA: TGTGCCATCAGTGCGGGGACAGAGGGTCGTGGCTATGGCTACACCTTC.

This chain connects TRBV7-2 to TRBJ2-7, with TRBD2 identical over 13 bases. Germline loops: CDR1 SGHTA, CDR2 FQGNSA. This CDR3 spans 15 amino acids. With 5 bases clipped from V and 5 bases from J, the junction kept 6 bases outside the gene matches. The CDR3 coding sequence is TGTGCCAGCAGCGAAGGACTAGCGGGAGCACACGAGCAGTACTTC. Translated, it gives CASSEGLAGAHEQYF.

J is TRBJ2-7 and V is TRBV14, with 10 bases that match TRBD2. Per the germline V gene, CDR1 is SGHDN and CDR2 is FVKESK. Trimming cost V 0 bases and J 4 bases; bases outside gene matches: 6. The CDR3 loop spans 16 amino acids. CDR3 bases: TGTGCCAGCAGCCAAGACAGAGCGGGAGGGGGATACGAGCAGTACTTC. Residues: CASSQDRAGGGYEQYF.

This clone was seen more than once but under ten times. V is TRBV5-4 and J is TRBJ2-2, with TRBD1 matching over 8 bases. V shed 4 bases and J 2 bases; nucleotides not matched to a gene: 7. The CDR3 spans 16 residues. Germline lookup yields CDR1 SGHNT and CDR2 YYREEE (reference sequence). The CDR3 DNA follows: TGTGCCAGCAGCCGAGGGGACAGGAAAAACACCGGGGAGCTGTTTTTT. Amino acids: CASSRGDRKNTGELFF.

The V gene is TRBV23-1, the J gene TRBJ2-3; D is unresolved. TRBV23-1 is flagged as an ORF with uncertain function. V was cut by 10 bases and J by 4 bases, with 18 bases left in between. The CDR3 sequence is 14 residues long. CDR3 nucleotide sequence: TGCGCCATCGACCCGGAGACGGAAGCAGATACGCAGTATTTT. Translating it yields CAIDPETEADTQYF.

The genes are TRBV7-8 and TRBJ2-7, with a weak D call TRBD2 (6 bases). V lost 5 bases and J 1 base, leaving 24 bases between the germline ends. Germline CDR1 reads SGHVS; CDR2 reads FQNEAQ. The CDR3 sequence is 18 residues long. CDR3 region: CASSRNLGGGRGSYEQYF. The CDR3 DNA reads as TGTGCCAGCAGCCGTAACCTGGGGGGTGGGCGTGGATCCTACGAGCAGTACTTC.

CDR3 sequence reads: CASNWAFRTDTQYF. The CDR3 region has the DNA TGTGCCAGCAACTGGGCGTTCCGCACAGATACGCAGTATTTT. The rearrangement uses TRBV5-6 and TRBJ2-3, with D unresolved. From germline, CDR1 is SGHDT and CDR2 YYEEEE. The CDR3 runs to 14 residues. Trimming pared 6 bases from V and 1 base from J, leaving 12 bases between.

This chain links TRBV5-4 with TRBJ2-7; 9 bases map to TRBD2. Trimming removed 4 bases from V and 5 bases from J; junction bases left unmatched: 10. The CDR3 is 15 residues long. Germline CDR1 reads SGHNT; CDR2 reads YYREEE (reference sequence). For the CDR3, the DNA is TGTGCCAGCAGCGGAGCGGGGGGCAGACTGAACGAGCAGTACTTC. Amino acids: CASSGAGGRLNEQYF.

This clone has a handful of counts. The genes are TRBV6-5 and TRBJ2-3; the D gene is possibly TRBD2 (5 bases). V was shortened by 0 bases and J by 2 bases, with 9 bases between the two germline ends. The CDR3 totals 15 residues. Looked up from germline, CDR1 is MNHEY and CDR2 is SVGAGI. DNA of the CDR3: TGTGCCAGCAGTTACTCAGGACTTCACACAGATACGCAGTATTTT. It specifies CASSYSGLHTDTQYF.

This clone came up a few times. The chain uses TRBV28 and TRBJ2-5; D may be TRBD2 (5 bases). This CDR3 is built from 16 residues. The V gene lost 5 bases and the J gene lost 2 bases, with 18 bases spanning the gap. Germline loops: CDR1 MDHEN, CDR2 SYDVKM. The CDR3 sequence is CASSRFGGPQQETQYF. Here the CDR3 DNA reads TGTGCCAGCAGTCGGTTCGGCGGGCCACAACAAGAGACCCAGTACTTC.

The chain recombines TRBV5-1 with TRBJ2-1; 11 nucleotides match TRBD1. The CDR3 is made up of 17 amino acids. Germline assignment: CDR1 SGHRS and CDR2 YFSETQ. After removal of 4 bases from V and 0 bases from J, the junction contained 6 bases not matched to a gene. This CDR3 is CASSLSGTGGSYNEQFF. In DNA, the CDR3 is TGCGCCAGCAGCCTGTCGGGGACAGGGGGCTCCTACAATGAGCAGTTCTTC.

This rearrangement joins TRBV6-1 to TRBJ1-5, with 9 bases aligning to TRBD1. The V and J ends lost 6 bases and 3 bases, in that order; junction bases with no gene match: 6. Germline-derived CDR1 and CDR2 are MNHNS and SASEGT. This CDR3 is 15 amino acids long. The chain's CDR3 is CASRSGTGHNQPQHF. As DNA, the CDR3 is TGTGCCAGCAGGTCCGGGACAGGGCACAATCAGCCCCAGCATTTT.

As concerns this clone: At one end, the junction sequence differs from germline, possibly due to a read error. The chain has TRBV5-1 and TRBJ2-2; D possibly corresponds to TRBD1 (5 bases). The CDR3 covers 15 residues. CDR1 SGHRS and CDR2 YFSETQ come from the germline V gene. CDR3 nucleotides: TGCGCCAGCAGCTTGGCGGCAGGGTCCACCCGGGAGCTGTTTTTT. Its protein product is CASSLAAGSTRELFF.

The rearrangement uses TRBV6-5 and TRBJ2-7; 8 nucleotides line up with TRBD2. The V and J ends lost 2 bases and 3 bases, in that order; junction bases with no gene match: 9. Germline V lookup: CDR1 MNHEY, CDR2 SVGAGI. The CDR3 consists of 16 residues. The CDR3 region is CASSYLSGGPDYEQYF. DNA for the CDR3: TGTGCCAGCAGTTACCTCAGCGGGGGACCTGACTACGAGCAGTACTTC.

The chain joins TRBV7-8 to TRBJ1-1; no clear D. The germline CDR1 and CDR2 sequences are SGHVS and FQNEAQ. Trimming pared 3 bases from V and 8 bases from J, leaving 13 bases between. This CDR3 is built from 13 residues. The CDR3 coding sequence is TGTGCCAGCAGCTTCCACGACCGGAGAGAAGCTTTCTTT. It translates to CASSFHDRREAFF.

J is TRBJ2-7 and V is TRBV30, with D maybe TRBD2 (6 bases). V was clipped by 0 bases and J by 2 bases, with 23 bases between them. This CDR3 has 18 residues. CDR1 is GTSNPN and CDR2 is SVGIG in the germline V gene (reference sequence). CDR3 coding DNA: TGTGCCTGGAGTGTACCGGGCGTGTGGGGACTTTCGACCTACGAGCAGTACTTC. Its protein is CAWSVPGVWGLSTYEQYF.